This TCR beta chain was sequenced in a study of CXCR3-negative and CXCR3-positive naive CD8 T cells. This CDR3 contains 15 residues. CDR1 DFQATT and CDR2 SNEGSKA come from the germline V gene (reference sequence). Overall study results and limits: In CXCR3-positive naive cells, the TRB CDR3s were more hydrophobic than in CXCR3-negative naive cells. Across naive subsets, surface CD5 expression was comparable, and TCR strength was inferred from properties of the TRB CDR3. Memory CD8+ cells showed much lower diversity, while both naive subsets were comparably high.

As concerns this clonotype: Antigen specificity is unknown.

Researchers prepared the TRB cDNA libraries using 5' RACE with UMI labels. TCRdb re-called the 5' RACE reads and shows each CDR3 protein once, DNA omitted. This listing includes some 50,000 distinct CDR3 sequences. The chain employs TRBV20-1 and TRBJ2-2; TCRdb returns TRBD1, unconfirmable since there is no DNA. Sequencing input: naive CXCR3+ CD8+ T cells from blood. Subset in this sample: CD45RO-CCR7+CD27+CD95- naive CD8+ T cells expressing CXCR3 (TNR3+). The origin of this receptor is a human donor in good health. Some clones in this sample may be carry-over from other donors' samples. The CDR3 sequence: CSARLPGQGAGELFF.